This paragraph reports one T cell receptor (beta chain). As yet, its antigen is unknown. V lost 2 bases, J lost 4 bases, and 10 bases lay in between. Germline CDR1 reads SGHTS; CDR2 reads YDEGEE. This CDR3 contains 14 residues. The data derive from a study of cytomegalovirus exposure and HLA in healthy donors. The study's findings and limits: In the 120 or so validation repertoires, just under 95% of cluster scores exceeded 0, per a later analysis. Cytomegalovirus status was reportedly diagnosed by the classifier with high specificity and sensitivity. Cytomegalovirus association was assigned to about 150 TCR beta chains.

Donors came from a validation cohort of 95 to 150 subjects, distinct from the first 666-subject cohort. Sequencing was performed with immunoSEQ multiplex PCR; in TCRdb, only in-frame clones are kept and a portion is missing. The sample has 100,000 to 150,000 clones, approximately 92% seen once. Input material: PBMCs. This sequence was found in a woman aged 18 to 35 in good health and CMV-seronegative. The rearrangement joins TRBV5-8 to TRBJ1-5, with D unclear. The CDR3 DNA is TGTGCCAGCAGCTTAGACCGCGGTAATCAGCCCCAGCATTTT. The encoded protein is CASSLDRGNQPQHF.